These T cell receptor beta chains were read from a single sample in a study of T cell changes during pregnancy in multiple sclerosis. The method was immunoSEQ multiplex PCR; TCRdb's version includes in-frame clones alone and lacks a portion of them. Of more than 95,000 clones in the sample, approximately 93% were seen once. Specimen: peripheral blood, collected after pregnancy. The receptor set was obtained from a female donor with multiple sclerosis, enrolled in a pregnancy study. Both conserved end residues are part of each CDR3. Fields, in order: V gene, J gene, CDR3 protein.

v_gene: TRBV6-1
j_gene: TRBJ2-7
CDR3aa: CASCSIGTGEYEQYF

v_gene: TRBV30
j_gene: TRBJ2-7
CDR3aa: CAWDRLAGGEQYF

v_gene: TRBV6-5
j_gene: TRBJ2-5
CDR3aa: CASSAQRRTQETQYF

v_gene: TRBV5-1
j_gene: TRBJ1-4
CDR3aa: CASSPGGSTNEKLFF

v_gene: TRBV4-1
j_gene: TRBJ1-5
CDR3aa: CASSRGQWGPNGPQHF

v_gene: TRBV13
j_gene: TRBJ2-7
CDR3aa: CASSLLGREQYF

v_gene: TRBV25-1
j_gene: TRBJ1-3
CDR3aa: CASTRGEQGSIYF

v_gene: TRBV5-1
j_gene: TRBJ2-7
CDR3aa: CASSPWTGGLEQYF

v_gene: TRBV29-1
j_gene: TRBJ2-7
CDR3aa: CSVEQGISYEQYF

v_gene: TRBV28
j_gene: TRBJ1-5
CDR3aa: CASSGTGRTQPQHF

v_gene: TRBV30
j_gene: TRBJ2-7
CDR3aa: CAWSGERVYEQYF

v_gene: TRBV30
j_gene: TRBJ1-3
CDR3aa: CAWSKISGNTIYF

v_gene: TRBV10-3
j_gene: TRBJ1-1
CDR3aa: CAISEIGRGNTEAFF

v_gene: TRBV30
j_gene: TRBJ2-2
CDR3aa: CAWSGGQETGELFF

v_gene: TRBV19
j_gene: TRBJ1-2
CDR3aa: CASSLPGQAVYGYTF

v_gene: TRBV5-1
j_gene: TRBJ2-2
CDR3aa: CASSLASGNTGELFF

v_gene: TRBV7-9
j_gene: TRBJ2-7
CDR3aa: CASRHGLAGDPYEQYF

v_gene: TRBV7-9
j_gene: TRBJ1-1
CDR3aa: CASTRWAEAFF

v_gene: TRBV4-1
j_gene: TRBJ1-4
CDR3aa: CASSQDIQGGGKLFF

v_gene: TRBV2
j_gene: TRBJ1-1
CDR3aa: CASSLQTDNNEAFF

v_gene: TRBV7-3
j_gene: TRBJ2-1
CDR3aa: CASSYLAGAGNEQFF

v_gene: TRBV5-1
j_gene: TRBJ2-2
CDR3aa: CASSLDTERKYTGELFF

v_gene: TRBV7-2
j_gene: TRBJ2-1
CDR3aa: CASSSRRALYNEQFF

v_gene: TRBV6-1
j_gene: TRBJ1-5
CDR3aa: CATSWTGGLHQPQHF

v_gene: TRBV7-8
j_gene: TRBJ2-7
CDR3aa: CASSLLGQGAGEQYF

v_gene: TRBV6-1
j_gene: TRBJ2-7
CDR3aa: CASSPRYEQYF

v_gene: TRBV14
j_gene: TRBJ1-1
CDR3aa: CASSQVWGANTEAFF

v_gene: TRBV12-5
j_gene: TRBJ2-2
CDR3aa: CASGIRSGPRPGELFF

v_gene: TRBV18
j_gene: TRBJ1-6
CDR3aa: CASSPSNSPLHF

v_gene: TRBV6-5
j_gene: TRBJ2-7
CDR3aa: CASRPGHLYEQYF

v_gene: TRBV10-3
j_gene: TRBJ2-3
CDR3aa: CAIRKDSRGGDTQYF

v_gene: TRBV5-1
j_gene: TRBJ2-1
CDR3aa: CASSFRDGSYNEQFF

v_gene: TRBV7-9
j_gene: TRBJ1-5
CDR3aa: CASSSGEGAYSNQPQHF

v_gene: TRBV11-2
j_gene: TRBJ2-3
CDR3aa: CASSFLAASTDTQYF

v_gene: TRBV18
j_gene: TRBJ2-1
CDR3aa: CASSRQILAGYNEQFF

v_gene: TRBV11-1
j_gene: TRBJ2-2
CDR3aa: CASSSRDSFTGELFF

v_gene: TRBV7-8
j_gene: TRBJ1-1
CDR3aa: CASSSDRGTEAFF

v_gene: TRBV4-3
j_gene: TRBJ2-1
CDR3aa: CASSQEVGSNEQFF

v_gene: TRBV5-6
j_gene: TRBJ1-1
CDR3aa: CASSLVRGRVNTEAFF

v_gene: TRBV27
j_gene: TRBJ1-5
CDR3aa: CASSLSGAGQPQHF

v_gene: TRBV7-6
j_gene: TRBJ2-1
CDR3aa: CASSSRTSGPYNEQFF

v_gene: TRBV18
j_gene: TRBJ2-5
CDR3aa: CASSRQSQETQYF

v_gene: TRBV4-3
j_gene: TRBJ2-3
CDR3aa: CASSQMYATGESTDTQYF

v_gene: TRBV19
j_gene: TRBJ2-2
CDR3aa: CASSPTSGVSPGELFF

v_gene: TRBV25-1
j_gene: TRBJ2-7
CDR3aa: CASSDPAAQGTEQYF

v_gene: TRBV19
j_gene: TRBJ1-5
CDR3aa: CASNNRGNQPQHF

v_gene: TRBV11-2
j_gene: TRBJ1-2
CDR3aa: CASSLDPGPGGGYTF

v_gene: TRBV7-8
j_gene: TRBJ2-1
CDR3aa: CASSLLGGASYNEQFF

v_gene: TRBV19
j_gene: TRBJ2-6
CDR3aa: CASRWTGVSGANVLTF

v_gene: TRBV27
j_gene: TRBJ2-5
CDR3aa: CASSSRPGVGETQYF

v_gene: TRBV27
j_gene: TRBJ1-2
CDR3aa: CASSNVSPPYGYTF

v_gene: TRBV27
j_gene: TRBJ1-1
CDR3aa: CASRYPGLYTEAFF

v_gene: TRBV7-2
j_gene: TRBJ2-2
CDR3aa: CASRGLAGVSGELFF

v_gene: TRBV9
j_gene: TRBJ2-1
CDR3aa: CASSVDGIAGYNEQFF

v_gene: TRBV30
j_gene: TRBJ2-3
CDR3aa: CAWSRGLFPTDTQYF

v_gene: TRBV5-6
j_gene: TRBJ1-2
CDR3aa: CASSSPTGTGPYGYTF

v_gene: TRBV4-1
j_gene: TRBJ2-7
CDR3aa: CASSQEDRVESEQYF

v_gene: TRBV28
j_gene: TRBJ2-3
CDR3aa: CASSPGDSRPDTQYF